The clone carrying this T cell receptor beta chain was seen only a few times. Its antigen is unknown. From RNA transcripts, TCR beta CDR3 regions were amplified. The HTBI set primed first-round TCR CDR3 RT-PCR. A single record per CDR3 protein comes from TCRdb applying MiXCR to the multiplex PCR reads. The sample yields about 590,000 distinct CDR3 sequences, about 14% seen once. This sample is drawn from a study of T cells in Graves' hyperthyroidism and ophthalmopathy. Notes on the study in general: Blood samples included most of the expanded thyroid clonotypes exceeding 0.001.

At least 3 on the Clinical Activity Score was recorded for ophthalmopathy patients, who also had NOSPECS grade at least 4 and duration under 3 months. V lost 0 bases, J lost 0 bases, and 16 bases lay in between. CDR3 length equals 17 residues. Per the germline V gene, CDR1 is SGHKS and CDR2 is YYEKEE (reference sequence). V and J are TRBV5-5 and TRBJ2-7; no clear D gene. This TCR was sampled from a woman under 30 with Graves' ophthalmopathy. Source material: blood. The CDR3 protein is CASSLGRLEASSYEQYF. The CDR3, as DNA: TGTGCCAGCAGCTTGGGCAGGCTTGAGGCTTCCTCCTACGAGCAGTACTTC.